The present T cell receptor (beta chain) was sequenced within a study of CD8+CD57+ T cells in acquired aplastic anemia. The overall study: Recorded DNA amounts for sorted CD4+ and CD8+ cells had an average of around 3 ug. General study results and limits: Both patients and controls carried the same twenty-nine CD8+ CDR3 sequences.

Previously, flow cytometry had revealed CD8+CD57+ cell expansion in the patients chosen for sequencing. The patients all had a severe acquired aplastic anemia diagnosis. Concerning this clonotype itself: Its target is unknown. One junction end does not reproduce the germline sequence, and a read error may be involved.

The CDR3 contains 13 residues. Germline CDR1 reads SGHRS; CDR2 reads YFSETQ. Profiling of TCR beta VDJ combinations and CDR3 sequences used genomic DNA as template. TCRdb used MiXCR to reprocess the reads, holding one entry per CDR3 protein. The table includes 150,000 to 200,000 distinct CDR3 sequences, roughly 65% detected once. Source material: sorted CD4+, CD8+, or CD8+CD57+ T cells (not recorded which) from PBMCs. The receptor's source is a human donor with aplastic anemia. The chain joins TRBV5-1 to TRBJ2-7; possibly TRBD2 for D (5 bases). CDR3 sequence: CASSLDGNYGQYF. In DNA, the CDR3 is TGCGCCAGCAGCTTGGACGGGAACTACGGGCAGTACTTC.